The 17 T cell receptor beta chains below come from one sample, sequenced in a study of T cells after yellow fever vaccination (dated by TCRdb to between 2019 and 2020). Library method: 5' RACE. Sequencing was carried out with an Illumina HiSeq 2500. TCRdb reprocessing: public reads trimmed at Q25 with fastp, clones called with MiXCR, in-frame beta chains kept. Entries that share a CDR3 protein sequence are merged under the most common genes and DNA. In this sample the table shows fewer than 150,000 distinct CDR3 sequences, 5.5% to 8% of which occur a single time. Approximately 2.7% of the sample is in the top ten clones. The meaning of the sample's treatment or condition label: live attenuated yellow fever vaccine strain. The sample in question was CD4+ T cells sorted from PBMCs, obtained around 45 days after the first yellow fever vaccination. Receptors originate from a man aged 18-30 years who received the YFV17D yellow fever vaccine.

In its sample, this clonotype was seen many times. The V and J genes are TRBV19 and TRBJ1-3, with D perhaps matching TRBD1 (6 bases). Per the germline V gene, CDR1 is LNHDA and CDR2 is SQIVND (reference sequence). V shed 1 base and J shed 1 base, with 11 bases lying between them. CDR3 size: 16 residues. The CDR3 nucleotides are TGTGCCAGTAGTATAGGGGACACTCGGTCTGGAAACACCATATATTTT. This codes for CASSIGDTRSGNTIYF.

The sample holds many counts of this clonotype. The chain carries TRBV4-3 and TRBJ2-2, with D unresolved. Germline CDR1 LGHNA, CDR2 YSLEER. V shed 0 bases and J shed 5 bases, with 10 bases lying between them. This CDR3 region has 15 residues. The CDR3 region is CASSQDVGRTGELFF. In DNA, the CDR3 is TGCGCCAGCAGCCAAGATGTAGGTCGAACCGGGGAGCTGTTTTTT.

In its sample, this clonotype was seen many times. The chain is built from TRBV7-2 and TRBJ2-1, with D perhaps matching TRBD1 or TRBD2 (5 bases each). Between the trimmed V and J ends, which lost 2 bases and 6 bases, there was a span of 11 bases. Germline assignment: CDR1 SGHTA and CDR2 FQGNSA. The CDR3 covers 14 residues. This chain's CDR3 is CASSLLGALNEQFF. In DNA, the CDR3 is TGTGCCAGCAGCTTACTCGGGGCCCTCAATGAGCAGTTCTTC.

The sample holds many counts of this clonotype. The V gene is TRBV18, the J gene TRBJ1-1; D might be TRBD1 (5 bases). From germline, CDR1 is KGHSH and CDR2 LQKENI. This CDR3 comprises 14 residues. V lost 3 bases and J lost 5, with 13 bases in between. This CDR3 reads CASSPEQVGTEAFF. In DNA form, the CDR3 reads TGTGCCAGCTCACCGGAACAGGTGGGAACTGAAGCTTTCTTT.

This clonotype was counted ten times or more. The chain has TRBV6-5 and TRBJ2-3; 9 bases agree with TRBD1. Looked up from germline, CDR1 is MNHEY and CDR2 is SVGAGI. V shed 5 bases, J shed 1 base, and the junction held 4 bases outside the gene matches. This CDR3 has 15 amino acids. The CDR3 DNA sequence: TGTGCCAGCAGTCGTGGACAGGGGCGCACAGATACGCAGTATTTT. Translation: CASSRGQGRTDTQYF.

This clonotype was seen many times. The chain joins TRBV6-4 to TRBJ1-6; TRBD1 is a possible D gene (5 bases). The CDR3 covers 15 residues. Germline V gene data show CDR1 as MRHNA and CDR2 as SNTAGT. With 0 bases removed from V and 7 bases from J, the gap between germline ends came to 10 bases. The CDR3 DNA reads TGTGCCAGCAGTGACTCGGCAGGGATGAATTCACCCCTCCACTTT. Translation: CASSDSAGMNSPLHF.

This clonotype was counted at least ten times. The gene calls are TRBV20-1 and TRBJ2-5; a possible D gene is TRBD1 (6 bases). The CDR3 length is 14 residues. Looked up from germline, CDR1 is DFQATT and CDR2 is SNEGSKA (reference sequence). The V and J ends lost 2 bases and 1 base respectively, with 11 bases between them. In DNA, the CDR3 is TGCAGTGCTAGATCAGGGGCCCCCCAAGAGACCCAGTACTTC. Amino acid sequence: CSARSGAPQETQYF.

This clonotype was counted between two and nine times. The V call is TRBV5-4, the J call TRBJ1-1, with 7 bases fitting TRBD1. This CDR3 is 15 amino acids long. Germline values: CDR1 SGHNT, CDR2 YYREEE (reference sequence). Trimming took 3 bases from V and 0 from J; bases not matched to a gene: 5. The CDR3 region is CASSSGQLMNTEAFF. The CDR3 nucleotides are TGTGCCAGCAGCTCGGGACAGCTCATGAACACTGAAGCTTTCTTT.

This clonotype was recorded at least ten times. The chain employs TRBV7-8 and TRBJ1-5; D is ambiguous. V lost 0 bases, J lost 5 bases, and 5 bases lay in between. The CDR3 is 13 residues long. Germline V gene sequence: CDR1 SGHVS, CDR2 FQNEAQ. CDR3 in amino acids: CASSLAGDQPQHF. As DNA, the CDR3 is TGTGCCAGCAGCTTAGCAGGCGATCAGCCCCAGCATTTT.

As regards this clonotype: A single base separates this from a much larger clone, so it may be a read error. The CDR3 DNA reads TGTGCCAGCAGACTAGATGTAGCCAAAAACGTTCAGTACTTC. This translates into CASRLDVAKNVQYF. The chain carries TRBV6-1 and TRBJ2-4; weak D call: TRBD2 (5 bases). The CDR3 covers 14 residues. Germline CDR1 is MNHNS and CDR2 is SASEGT.

This clonotype has a count of ten or more. The V gene is TRBV5-1, the J gene TRBJ1-1, with D maybe TRBD1 (5 bases). Germline V lookup: CDR1 SGHRS, CDR2 YFSETQ. Deletions cut 6 bases from V and 2 bases from J, with 20 bases between. There are 16 residues in the CDR3. CDR3 sequence reads: CASTVGRGDPNTEAFF. Here the CDR3 DNA reads TGCGCCAGCACCGTGGGGAGGGGTGATCCTAACACTGAAGCTTTCTTT.

This clonotype was seen many times. The V and J genes are TRBV5-1 and TRBJ2-5; D is perhaps TRBD1 or TRBD2 (5 bases each). From germline, CDR1 is SGHRS and CDR2 YFSETQ. Trimming stripped 0 bases from V and 5 bases from J, with 11 bases between. The CDR3 extends over 14 amino acids. The CDR3 reads CASSLGGEGETQYF. CDR3 nucleotides: TGCGCCAGCAGCTTGGGCGGTGAGGGGGAGACCCAGTACTTC. The variable domain in full, completed from reference TRBV5-1 and TRBJ2-5, reads KAGVTQTPRYLIKTRGQQVTLSCSPISGHRSVSWYQQTPGQGLQFLFEYFSETQRNKGNFPGRFSGRQFSNSRSEMNVSTLELGDSALYLCASSLGGEGETQYFGPGTRLLVL.

This clonotype showed up many times. In DNA form, the CDR3 reads TGTGCCAGCAGTTTTGAGGGACAGGGTCACACTGAAGCTTTCTTT. It codes for CASSFEGQGHTEAFF. The rearrangement links TRBV27 to TRBJ1-1; TRBD1 agrees at 9 bases. The CDR3 runs to 15 residues. Germline lookup yields CDR1 MNHEY and CDR2 SMNVEV (reference sequence). The V segment lost 3 bases and the J segment 3 bases; nucleotides outside the gene matches: 5.

This clonotype came up many times. This chain uses TRBV5-1 with TRBJ2-7, with 7 bases matching TRBD2. The trim removed 2 bases at V and 3 bases at J, leaving 8 bases unmatched. Germline V gene data show CDR1 as SGHRS and CDR2 as YFSETQ. This CDR3 has 15 amino acids. The CDR3 DNA reads as TGCGCCAGCAGCTTTACGGGACTACGAAGCTACGAGCAGTACTTC. Its protein product is CASSFTGLRSYEQYF. The full variable domain, its missing parts supplied by reference TRBV5-1 and TRBJ2-7, is KAGVTQTPRYLIKTRGQQVTLSCSPISGHRSVSWYQQTPGQGLQFLFEYFSETQRNKGNFPGRFSGRQFSNSRSEMNVSTLELGDSALYLCASSFTGLRSYEQYFGPGTRLTVT.

This clonotype was observed a handful of times. V usage is TRBV11-3 and J usage is TRBJ1-3; a weak D match, TRBD1 (5 bases). This CDR3 comprises 19 residues. Germline lookup yields CDR1 SGHNT and CDR2 YENEEA. The V and J ends lost 2 bases and 3 bases respectively, with 23 bases between them. The CDR3 region has the DNA TGTGCCAGCAGCTTACAATCTTCTGGGTCGGGGGGAGTTGGAAACACCATATATTTT. Translation gives CASSLQSSGSGGVGNTIYF.

The chain employs TRBV7-9 and TRBJ2-3; 12 bases line up with TRBD2. Germline V gene sequence: CDR1 SEHNR, CDR2 FQNEAQ (reference sequence). J lost 4 bases, V lost 3 bases, and 2 bases had no gene match. The CDR3 length is 15 residues. CDR3 sequence (DNA): TGTGCCAGCAGCTTTTCTAGCGGGGGGGCAGATACGCAGTATTTT. The encoded protein is CASSFSSGGADTQYF. Full variable domain (rest looked up from reference TRBV7-9 and TRBJ2-3): DTGVSQNPRHKITKRGQNVTFRCDPISEHNRLYWYRQTLGQGPEFLTYFQNEAQLEKSRLLSDRFSAERPKGSFSTLEIQRTEQGDSAMYLCASSFSSGGADTQYFGPGTRLTVL.

The chain joins TRBV29-1 to TRBJ1-6; no reliable D call. V was trimmed by 1 base and J by 7 bases, leaving 8 bases between them. This CDR3 region has 13 residues. CDR1 and CDR2 from the germline V gene are SQVTM and ANQGSEA. CDR3 DNA: TGCAGCGTTGAAGTCCGATCCAATTCACCCCTCCACTTT. Protein: CSVEVRSNSPLHF.